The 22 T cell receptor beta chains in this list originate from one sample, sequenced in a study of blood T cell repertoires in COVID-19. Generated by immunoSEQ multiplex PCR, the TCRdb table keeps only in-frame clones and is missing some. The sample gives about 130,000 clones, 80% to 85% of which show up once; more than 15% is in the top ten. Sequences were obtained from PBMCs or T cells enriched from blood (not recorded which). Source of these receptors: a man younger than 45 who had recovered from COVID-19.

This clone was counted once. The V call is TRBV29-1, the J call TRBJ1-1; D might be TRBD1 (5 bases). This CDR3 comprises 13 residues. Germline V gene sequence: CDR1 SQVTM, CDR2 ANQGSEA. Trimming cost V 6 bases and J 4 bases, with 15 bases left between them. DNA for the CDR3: TGCAGCGTGGCGAGGGGAGCGGGCACTGAAGCTTTCTTT. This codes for CSVARGAGTEAFF.

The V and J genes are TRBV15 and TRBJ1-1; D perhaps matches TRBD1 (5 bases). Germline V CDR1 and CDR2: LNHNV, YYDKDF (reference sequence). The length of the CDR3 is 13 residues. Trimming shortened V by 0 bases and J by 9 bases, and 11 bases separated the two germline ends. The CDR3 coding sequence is TGTGCCACCAGCAGAGATCGCGGACATCAAGCTTTCTTT. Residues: CATSRDRGHQAFF.

In nucleotides, the CDR3 is TGTGCCACCAGTGGAAATACGGGAGGGTCCTACAATGAGCAGTTCTTC. This encodes CATSGNTGGSYNEQFF. The J gene is TRBJ2-1, the V gene TRBV24-1; 8 bases fit TRBD2. The CDR3 sequence is 16 residues long. V lost 5 bases, J lost 1 base, and 6 bases stayed unmatched. Germline CDR1 KGHDR, CDR2 SFDVKD.

CDR3 protein: CASSLAGQGAEKLFF. The CDR3, as DNA: TGTGCCAGCAGCTTGGCGGGACAGGGGGCGGAAAAACTGTTTTTT. The chain is built from TRBV5-4 and TRBJ1-4; 12 bases are shared with TRBD1. Unmatched junction bases numbered 2, after V lost 0 bases and J lost 8 bases. The CDR3 is 15 amino acids. The germline V gene encodes CDR1 SGHNT and CDR2 YYREEE (reference sequence).

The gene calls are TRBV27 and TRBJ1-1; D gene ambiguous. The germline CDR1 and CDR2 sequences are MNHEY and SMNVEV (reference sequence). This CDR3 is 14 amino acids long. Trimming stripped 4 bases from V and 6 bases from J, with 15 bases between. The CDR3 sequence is CASSWSPGRPEAFF. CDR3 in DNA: TGTGCCAGCAGTTGGTCTCCTGGGCGTCCTGAAGCTTTCTTT.

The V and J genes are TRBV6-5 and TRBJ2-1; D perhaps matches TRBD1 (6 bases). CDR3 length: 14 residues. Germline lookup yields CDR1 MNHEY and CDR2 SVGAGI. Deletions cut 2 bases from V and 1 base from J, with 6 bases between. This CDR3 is CASSYGTSYNEQFF. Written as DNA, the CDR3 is TGTGCCAGCAGTTACGGGACATCCTACAATGAGCAGTTCTTC.

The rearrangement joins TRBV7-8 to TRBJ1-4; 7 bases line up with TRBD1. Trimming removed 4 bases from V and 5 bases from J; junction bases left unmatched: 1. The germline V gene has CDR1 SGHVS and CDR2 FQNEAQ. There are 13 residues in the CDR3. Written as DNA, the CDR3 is TGTGCCAGCAGCTGGACAGGAAATGAAAAACTGTTTTTT. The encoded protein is CASSWTGNEKLFF. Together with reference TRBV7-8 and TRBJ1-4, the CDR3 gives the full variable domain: GAGVSQSPRYKVAKRGQDVALRCDPISGHVSLFWYQQALGQGPEFLTYFQNEAQLDKSGLPSDRFFAERPEGSVSTLKIQRTQQEDSAVYLCASSWTGNEKLFFGSGTQLSVL.

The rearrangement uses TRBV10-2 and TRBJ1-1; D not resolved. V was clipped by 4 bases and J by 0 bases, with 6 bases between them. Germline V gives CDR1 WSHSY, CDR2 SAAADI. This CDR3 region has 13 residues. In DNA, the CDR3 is TGCGCCAGCAGTGTGGGCGTGAACACTGAAGCTTTCTTT. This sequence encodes CASSVGVNTEAFF.

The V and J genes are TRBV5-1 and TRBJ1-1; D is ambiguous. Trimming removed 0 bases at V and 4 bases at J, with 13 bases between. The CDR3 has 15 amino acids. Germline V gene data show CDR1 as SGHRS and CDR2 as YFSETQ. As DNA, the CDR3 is TGCGCCAGCAGCTTGGTTGGAGGGCCTGCCACTGAAGCTTTCTTT. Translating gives CASSLVGGPATEAFF.

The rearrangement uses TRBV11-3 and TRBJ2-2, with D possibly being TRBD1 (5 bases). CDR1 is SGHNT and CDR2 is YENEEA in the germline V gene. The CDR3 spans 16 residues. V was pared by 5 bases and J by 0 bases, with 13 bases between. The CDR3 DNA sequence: TGTGCCAGCAGCCCCCGGCAGGGTGCGAACACCGGGGAGCTGTTTTTT. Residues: CASSPRQGANTGELFF.

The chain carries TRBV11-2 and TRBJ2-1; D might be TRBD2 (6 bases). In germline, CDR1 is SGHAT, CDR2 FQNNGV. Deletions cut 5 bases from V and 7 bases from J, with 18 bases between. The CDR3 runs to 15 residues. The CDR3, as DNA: TGTGCCAGCAGCCTATGGGAGGCTAGCGCGAATGAGCAGTTCTTC. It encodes CASSLWEASANEQFF.

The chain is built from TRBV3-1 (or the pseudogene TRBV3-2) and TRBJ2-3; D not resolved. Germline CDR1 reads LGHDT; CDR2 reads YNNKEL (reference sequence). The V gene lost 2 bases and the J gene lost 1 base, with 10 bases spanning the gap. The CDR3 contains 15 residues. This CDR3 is CASSQNLIGTDTQYF. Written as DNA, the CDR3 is TGTGCCAGCAGCCAAAATTTAATCGGCACAGATACGCAGTATTTT.

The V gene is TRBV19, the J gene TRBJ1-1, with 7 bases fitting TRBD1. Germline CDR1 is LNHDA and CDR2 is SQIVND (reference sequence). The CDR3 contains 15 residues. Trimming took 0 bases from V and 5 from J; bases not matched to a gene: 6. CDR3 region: CASSIEETGKTEAFF. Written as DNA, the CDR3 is TGTGCCAGTAGTATAGAGGAGACAGGGAAAACTGAAGCTTTCTTT.

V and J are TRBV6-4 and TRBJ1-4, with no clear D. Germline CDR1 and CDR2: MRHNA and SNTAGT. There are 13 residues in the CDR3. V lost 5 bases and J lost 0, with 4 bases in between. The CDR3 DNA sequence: TGTGCCAGCAGTAGAGCAACTAATGAAAAACTGTTTTTT. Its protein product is CASSRATNEKLFF.

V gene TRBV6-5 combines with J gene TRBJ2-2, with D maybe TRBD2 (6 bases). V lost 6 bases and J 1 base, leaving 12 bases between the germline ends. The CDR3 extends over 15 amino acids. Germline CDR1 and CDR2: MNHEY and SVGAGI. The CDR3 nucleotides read TGTGCCAGCAGGCCGGAGGGGTGGAACACCGGGGAGCTGTTTTTT. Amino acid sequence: CASRPEGWNTGELFF.

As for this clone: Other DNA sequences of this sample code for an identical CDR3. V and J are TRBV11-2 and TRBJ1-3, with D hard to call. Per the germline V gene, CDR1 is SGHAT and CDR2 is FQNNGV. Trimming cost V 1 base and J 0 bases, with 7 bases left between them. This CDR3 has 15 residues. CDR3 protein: CASSLGSSSGNTIYF. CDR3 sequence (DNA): TGTGCCAGCAGCTTAGGTTCGAGCTCTGGAAACACCATATATTTT.

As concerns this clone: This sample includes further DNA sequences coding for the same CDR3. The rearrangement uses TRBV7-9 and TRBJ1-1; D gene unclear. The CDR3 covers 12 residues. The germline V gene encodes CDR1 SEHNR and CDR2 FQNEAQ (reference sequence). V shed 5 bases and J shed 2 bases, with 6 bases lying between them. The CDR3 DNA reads TGTGCCAGCAGCCTTTTAAACACTGAAGCTTTCTTT. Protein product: CASSLLNTEAFF.

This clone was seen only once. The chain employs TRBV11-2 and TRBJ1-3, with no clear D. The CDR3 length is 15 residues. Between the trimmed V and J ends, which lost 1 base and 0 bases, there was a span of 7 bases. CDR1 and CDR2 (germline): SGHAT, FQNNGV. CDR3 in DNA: TGTGCCAGCAGCTTAGGCGGGAACTCTGGAAACACCATATATTTT. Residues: CASSLGGNSGNTIYF. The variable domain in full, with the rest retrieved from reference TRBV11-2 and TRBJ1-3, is EAGVAQSPRYKIIEKRQSVAFWCNPISGHATLYWYQQILGQGPKLLIQFQNNGVVDDSQLPKDRFSAERLKGVDSTLKIQPAKLEDSAVYLCASSLGGNSGNTIYFGEGSWLTVV.

CDR3 bases: TGTGCCAGCAGCCGAGGGGGACAGGGGGTCCAAGAGACCCAGTACTTC. Encoded protein: CASSRGGQGVQETQYF. This chain uses TRBV4-2 with TRBJ2-5; 11 nucleotides agree with TRBD1. Unmatched junction bases numbered 5, after V lost 4 bases and J lost 1 base. This CDR3 contains 16 residues. CDR1 and CDR2 from the germline V gene are LGHNA and YNFKEQ.

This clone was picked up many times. Here the CDR3 reads CASSDRGYEQYV. The DNA of the CDR3 is TGTGCCAGCAGCGACAGGGGCTACGAGCAGTACGTC. The V gene is TRBV6-5, the J gene TRBJ2-7, with 8 bases matching TRBD1. The V segment lost 6 bases and the J segment 3 bases; nucleotides outside the gene matches: 1. Germline CDR1 MNHEY, CDR2 SVGAGI. The CDR3 loop spans 12 amino acids.

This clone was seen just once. DNA for the CDR3: TGCGCCAGCAGCTTGAGTCGGGGGTCGAACACTGAAGCTTTCTTT. The encoded protein is CASSLSRGSNTEAFF. The rearrangement links TRBV5-1 to TRBJ1-1; D possibly corresponds to TRBD1 (5 bases). The germline V gene encodes CDR1 SGHRS and CDR2 YFSETQ. The CDR3 spans 15 residues. Trimming shortened V by 1 base and J by 1 base, and 11 bases separated the two germline ends. Filled out from reference TRBV5-1 and TRBJ1-1, the complete variable domain reads KAGVTQTPRYLIKTRGQQVTLSCSPISGHRSVSWYQQTPGQGLQFLFEYFSETQRNKGNFPGRFSGRQFSNSRSEMNVSTLELGDSALYLCASSLSRGSNTEAFFGQGTRLTVV.

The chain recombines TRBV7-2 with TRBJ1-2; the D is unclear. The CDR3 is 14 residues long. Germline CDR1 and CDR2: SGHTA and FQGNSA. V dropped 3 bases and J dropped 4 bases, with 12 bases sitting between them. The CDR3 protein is CASSFFRLSYGYTF. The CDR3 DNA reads TGTGCCAGCAGCTTTTTCAGACTGTCCTATGGCTACACCTTC.